Following are 7 T cell receptor beta chains from one sample sequenced in a study of human T cells and chemical hapten exposure. TCRdb re-analysed the RACE reads in MiXCR, keeping a single row per CDR3 protein. The data show 95,000 to 100,000 distinct CDR3 sequences, with roughly a tenth seen just once and approximately 3.1% held by the top ten. The time point here: pre-sensitization, week 0. Treatment meaning: therapeutic diphenylcyclopropenone sensitization with weekly scalp DPC. The source material was whole blood, sampled in connection with sensitization to the hapten diphenylcyclopropenone (DPC). The source of these receptors is a woman between 55 and 75 years old with alopecia areata. Some clones in this sample may be carry-over from other donors' samples.

This clonotype was picked up many times. J is TRBJ1-2 and V is TRBV3-1, with TRBD1 matching 12 bases. This CDR3 spans 17 amino acids. CDR1 and CDR2 from the germline V gene are LGHDT and YNNKEL (reference sequence). Unmatched junction bases numbered 10, after V lost 0 bases and J lost 8 bases. CDR3 protein: CASSQDLGQGAMRGYTF. The DNA for the CDR3 is TGTGCCAGCAGCCAAGACTTGGGACAGGGGGCGATGCGCGGCTACACCTTC.

The chain couples TRBV29-1 to TRBJ2-5; D might be TRBD1 or TRBD2, each matching 5 bases. Germline CDR1 is SQVTM and CDR2 is ANQGSEA. V lost 3 bases, J lost 5 bases, and 10 bases lay in between. The CDR3 sequence is 12 residues long. The CDR3 sequence is CSVELWGETQYF. DNA for the CDR3: TGCAGCGTTGAGTTGTGGGGGGAGACCCAGTACTTC.

The table lists this clonotype with many counts. The chain employs TRBV29-1 and TRBJ2-3; 13 nucleotides agree with TRBD2. Germline V gives CDR1 SQVTM, CDR2 ANQGSEA. This CDR3 spans 13 amino acids. Trimming took 6 bases from V and 7 from J; bases not matched to a gene: 4. The CDR3 here is CSVTSGGSYTQYF. The CDR3 nucleotides are TGCAGCGTGACTAGCGGGGGGTCTTATACGCAGTATTTT.

This clonotype was seen at least ten times. The chain joins TRBV12-3 or TRBV12-4 to TRBJ1-2; 9 bases map to TRBD1. V shed 4 bases and J 14 bases; nucleotides not matched to a gene: 2. This CDR3 region has 10 residues. For the CDR3, the DNA is TGTGCCAGCAGTTGGGACAGGGTGACCTTC. It translates to CASSWDRVTF.

The rearrangement uses TRBV24-1 and TRBJ2-6, with D uncertain. The V and J ends lost 3 bases and 1 base respectively, with 9 bases between them. Germline values: CDR1 KGHDR, CDR2 SFDVKD. The CDR3 sequence is 16 residues long. The DNA for the CDR3 is TGTGCCACCAGTGATGCCGCCCGTTCTGGGGCCAACGTCCTGACTTTC. Its protein product is CATSDAARSGANVLTF.

This chain joins TRBV12-3 or TRBV12-4 and TRBJ2-1; perhaps TRBD2 as D (5 bases). Between the trimmed V and J ends, which lost 7 bases and 9 bases, there was a span of 13 bases. The CDR3 spans 12 residues. The DNA for the CDR3 is TGTGCCAGCACCCCCCCGGGGTCTGAGCAGTTCTTC. It encodes CASTPPGSEQFF.

The rearrangement uses TRBV5-1 and TRBJ2-1, with 11 nucleotides matching TRBD2. The junction had 13 bases not matched to a gene; V was cut back by 4 bases and J by 1 base. CDR3 length: 19 amino acids. In germline, CDR1 is SGHRS, CDR2 YFSETQ. The CDR3: CASSPGNSGGAASYNEQFF. CDR3 bases: TGCGCCAGCAGCCCTGGTAATAGCGGGGGGGCCGCATCCTACAATGAGCAGTTCTTC.